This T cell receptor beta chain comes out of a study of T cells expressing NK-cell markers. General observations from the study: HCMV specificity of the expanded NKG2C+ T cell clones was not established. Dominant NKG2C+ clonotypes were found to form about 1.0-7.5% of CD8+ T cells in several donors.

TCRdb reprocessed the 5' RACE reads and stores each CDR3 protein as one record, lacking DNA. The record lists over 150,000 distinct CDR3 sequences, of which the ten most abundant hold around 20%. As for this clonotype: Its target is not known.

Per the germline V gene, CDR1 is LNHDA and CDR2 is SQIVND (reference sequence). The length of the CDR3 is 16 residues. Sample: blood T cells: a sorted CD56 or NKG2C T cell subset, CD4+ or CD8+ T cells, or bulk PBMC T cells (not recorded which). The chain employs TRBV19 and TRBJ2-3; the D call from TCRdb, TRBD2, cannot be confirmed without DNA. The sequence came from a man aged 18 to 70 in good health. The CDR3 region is CASSIDLGGGADTQYF. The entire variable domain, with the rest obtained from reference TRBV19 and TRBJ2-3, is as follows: DGGITQSPKYLFRKEGQNVTLSCEQNLNHDAMYWYRQDPGQGLRLIYYSQIVNDFQKGDIAEGYSVSREKKESFPLTVTSAQKNPTAFYLCASSIDLGGGADTQYFGPGTRLTVL.